Sequencing of this T cell receptor (beta chain) was carried out in a study of identical twins. TCRdb independently ran MiXCR on the 5' RACE reads; one entry per CDR3 protein. Here the sample spans 500,000 to 600,000 distinct CDR3 sequences, about 20% being singletons. V shed 6 bases and J shed 0 bases, with 3 bases lying between them. CDR1 is LNHNV, CDR2 YYDKDF, per germline (reference sequence). CDR3 length: 12 amino acids. These data were likewise used in another study, on T cells expressing NK-cell markers.

The TCR comes from a woman aged 18-30 years in good health. Input material: CD4+ T cells sorted from blood. The chain combines TRBV15 with TRBJ1-5, with unresolved D. CDR3 in DNA: TGTGCCACCAGGAATAGCAATCAGCCCCAGCATTTT. Translating it yields CATRNSNQPQHF.